This T cell receptor (beta chain) appears in the sequencing data of a study of molecular identifiers for immune sequencing clone quantification. Looking at the study overall: Replicate experiments divided RNA from about 19,000 or 110,000 naive CD8 cells into five parts and sequenced four.

For this clonotype: The antigen is unknown.

It was from about 19,000 to 1,100,000 sorted cells, with 10%, 30% or 50% RNA, that naive CD8 libraries came. Both previously described methods and listed TCR primers were employed to make bulk TCR libraries. TCRdb reprocessed the PCR reads via MiXCR and lists one record per CDR3 protein. The table has over 70,000 distinct CDR3 sequences, 20% to 25% seen once. General study results and limits: The study reportedly detected spiked Jurkat TCR RNA from one cell among about a million naive cells.

The CDR3 length is 14 residues. CDR1 SGDLS and CDR2 YYNGEE come from the germline V gene. Trimming removed 4 bases from V and 3 bases from J, with 13 bases in between. This receptor was taken from a human donor in good health. Some libraries in this study had Jurkat cell RNA spiked in. The sequenced sample consisted of naive CD8+ T cells from blood, with Jurkat cell RNA spiked in. The subset is: FACS-sorted CD8+CD4-CCR7+CD45RA+ naive T cells. V usage is TRBV9 and J usage is TRBJ1-1; a possible D gene is TRBD1 (5 bases). The CDR3 spells CASSPQDDYTEAFF. In DNA, the CDR3 is TGTGCCAGCAGCCCACAGGACGATTACACTGAAGCTTTCTTT.